Listed below are T cell receptor beta chains from one sample, sequenced in a study of CD8+CD57+ T cells in acquired aplastic anemia. TCRdb called the reads again in MiXCR, with one record for every CDR3 protein. The table has 150,000 to 200,000 distinct CDR3 sequences, 55% to 65% seen once. The material sequenced was sorted CD4+, CD8+, or CD8+CD57+ T cells (not recorded which) from PBMCs. These receptors were collected from a human donor with aplastic anemia. Each CDR3 is given with its conserved first and last residue. A D gene is named only where the DNA matches it firmly. Some rows mark clone size as missing; the rest say once, few, many or name a class of expanded clone.

V gene	D gene	J gene	clone size	CDR3 protein	CDR3 DNA
TRBV20-1	NA	TRBJ1-6	NA	CSARTVENSPLHF	TGCAGTGCTAGAACCGTAGAGAATTCACCCCTCCACTTT
TRBV13	NA	TRBJ1-2	NA	CASSLGLSERSYGYTF	TGTGCCAGCAGCTTAGGCCTGTCAGAAAGAAGCTATGGCTACACCTTC
TRBV20-1	NA	TRBJ1-2	NA	CSQNSYGYTF	TGCAGTCAAAACTCCTATGGCTACACCTTC
TRBV25-1	NA	TRBJ2-7	NA	CASSASSGAGACEQYF	TGTGCCAGCAGCGCATCCTCCGGGGCAGGGGCCTGCGAGCAGTACTTC
TRBV10-3	TRBD2	TRBJ2-7	many	CAISDTGGSSEEQYF	TGTGCCATCAGTGACACGGGGGGAAGTTCCGAAGAGCAGTACTTC
TRBV2	TRBD2	TRBJ2-1	many	CASREGLASSYNEQFF	TGTGCCAGCAGGGAAGGACTAGCCAGCTCCTACAATGAGCAGTTCTTC
TRBV12-3/TRBV12-4	TRBD2	TRBJ2-1	NA	CASSRWGGRSYNEQFF	TGTGCCAGCAGTCGCTGGGGGGGTAGGTCCTACAATGAGCAGTTCTTC
TRBV9	TRBD1	TRBJ1-3	NA	CASSEDRAGAIYF	TGTGCCAGCAGTGAAGACAGGGCGGGAGCCATATATTTT
TRBV3-1	NA	TRBJ1-1	once	CASSQGPQALF	TGTGCCAGCAGCCAGGGACCGCAGGCTCTCTTT
TRBV10-3	TRBD1	TRBJ1-1	few	CAIMTGGPNTEAFF	TGTGCCATCATGACAGGGGGACCGAACACTGAAGCTTTCTTT
TRBV9	TRBD1	TRBJ2-7	NA	CASSVVETGEQYF	TGTGCCAGCAGCGTAGTAGAGACAGGGGAGCAGTACTTC
TRBV10-1	TRBD1	TRBJ2-3	NA	CASSEDPRGRIDTQYF	TGCGCCAGCAGTGAGGATCCCAGGGGGCGTATAGATACGCAGTATTTT
TRBV7-3	TRBD2	TRBJ2-3	NA	CASSKTSGRSDTQYF	TGTGCCAGCAGCAAAACTAGCGGGAGATCGGATACGCAGTATTTT
TRBV19	NA	TRBJ1-1	many	CASRQGDTEAFF	TGTGCCAGTCGCCAGGGCGACACTGAAGCTTTCTTT
TRBV13	NA	TRBJ2-5	many	CASSFSADQETQYF	TGTGCCAGCAGCTTTAGTGCAGACCAAGAGACCCAGTACTTC
TRBV20-1	TRBD1	TRBJ2-7	once	CSARDRGGIGYEQYF	TGCAGTGCTAGGGACAGAGGGGGCATCGGGTACGAGCAGTACTTC
TRBV19	NA	TRBJ1-5	NA	CASSGDQPQHF	TGTGCCAGTAGTGGGGATCAGCCCCAGCATTTT
TRBV12-3/TRBV12-4	NA	TRBJ2-7	NA	CASSFEPSRYEQYF	TGTGCCAGCAGTTTTGAGCCAAGCCGCTACGAGCAGTACTTC
TRBV5-5	NA	TRBJ1-5	many	CASSLEGYQPQHF	TGTGCCAGCAGCTTGGAGGGCTATCAGCCCCAGCATTTT
TRBV6-6	NA	TRBJ2-7	once	CASSRTSTSYEQYF	TGTGCCAGCAGCCGAACTAGCACCTCCTACGAGCAGTACTTC
TRBV2	NA	TRBJ2-5	NA	CASSEWGAETQYF	TGTGCCAGCAGTGAATGGGGGGCAGAGACCCAGTACTTC
TRBV2	NA	TRBJ1-3	few	CASQQGTGNTIYF	TGTGCCAGCCAACAGGGAACTGGAAACACCATATATTTT
TRBV7-9	NA	TRBJ1-5	NA	CASSLGSQGEQPQHF	TGTGCCAGCAGCTTAGGATCGCAGGGAGAGCAGCCCCAGCATTTT
TRBV7-3	NA	TRBJ2-7	few	CASSSFTGGEQYF	TGTGCCAGCAGCTCCTTCACGGGCGGCGAGCAGTACTTC
TRBV20-1	NA	TRBJ1-2	many	CSARDLSNYGYTF	TGCAGTGCTAGAGATCTATCTAACTATGGCTACACCTTC
TRBV7-2	NA	TRBJ1-2	NA	CASSLGWGQGNYGYTF	TGTGCCAGCAGCTTAGGTTGGGGGCAGGGCAACTATGGCTACACCTTC
TRBV7-6	NA	TRBJ2-3	many	CASSLVTGSTDTQYF	TGTGCCAGCAGCTTAGTTACAGGTAGCACAGATACGCAGTATTTT
TRBV5-6	NA	TRBJ2-7	few	CASSLGSNYEQYF	TGTGCCAGCAGCTTGGGGTCTAACTACGAGCAGTACTTC
TRBV7-6	TRBD1	TRBJ1-2	NA	CASSPRQGDYGYTF	TGTGCCAGCAGCCCCCGACAGGGCGACTATGGCTACACCTTC
TRBV29-1	TRBD1	TRBJ2-7	once	CSVARDRAYEQYF	TGCAGCGTTGCCCGGGACAGGGCCTACGAGCAGTACTTC
TRBV24-1	NA	TRBJ1-2	few	CATSDPPDYGYTF	TGTGCCACCAGTGACCCCCCGGACTATGGCTACACCTTC
TRBV11-2	TRBD1	TRBJ1-2	many	CASSSHRGNYGYTF	TGTGCCAGCAGCTCTCACAGGGGTAACTATGGCTACACCTTC
TRBV2	NA	TRBJ2-3	NA	CASSGPIAADTQYF	TGTGCCAGCAGCGGACCTATCGCGGCGGATACGCAGTATTTT
TRBV5-1	NA	TRBJ2-5	NA	CASSLEGPETQYF	TGCGCCAGCAGCTTAGAGGGCCCTGAGACCCAGTACTTC
TRBV24-1	TRBD2	TRBJ2-1	NA	CATSESGLGSYNEQFF	TGTGCCACCAGTGAGTCCGGACTAGGCTCCTACAATGAGCAGTTCTTC
TRBV10-3	TRBD1	TRBJ2-1	few	CAIMDRVGNEQFF	TGTGCCATCATGGACAGGGTGGGCAATGAGCAGTTCTTC
TRBV7-8	TRBD2	TRBJ2-1	NA	CASSPYSGTSDNEQFF	TGTGCCAGCAGCCCATATAGCGGGACTTCCGACAATGAGCAGTTCTTC
TRBV19	NA	TRBJ2-5	NA	CASRRAGGNEQYF	TGTGCCAGTAGACGGGCAGGGGGGAATGAGCAGTACTTC
TRBV14	TRBD2	TRBJ2-5	NA	CASSPGLAGNQETQYF	TGTGCCAGCAGCCCGGGACTAGCGGGGAACCAAGAGACCCAGTACTTC
TRBV2	TRBD2	TRBJ2-7	NA	CASSIGTSGVYEQYF	TGTGCCAGCAGTATTGGGACTAGCGGGGTCTACGAGCAGTACTTC
TRBV20-1	NA	TRBJ2-5	many	CSASEVDYQETQYF	TGCAGTGCTAGTGAGGTAGACTACCAAGAGACCCAGTACTTC
TRBV5-1	NA	TRBJ2-7	NA	CASSRDRSYEQYF	TGCGCCAGCAGTCGGGACCGTTCCTACGAGCAGTACTTC
TRBV19	TRBD1	TRBJ1-4	NA	CASTPGALGTAVKLFF	TGTGCCAGTACCCCGGGGGCCCTGGGGACAGCCGTTAAACTGTTTTTT
TRBV7-8	NA	TRBJ2-5	NA	CASSHPGPQETQYF	TGTGCCAGCAGCCATCCGGGGCCCCAAGAGACCCAGTACTTC
TRBV19	NA	TRBJ2-7	many	CASSMGAYSYEQYF	TGTGCCAGTAGTATGGGGGCTTACTCCTACGAGCAGTACTTC
TRBV10-3	NA	TRBJ2-7	NA	CAISEGAMETYEQYF	TGTGCCATCAGTGAAGGGGCGATGGAGACCTACGAGCAGTACTTC
TRBV11-2	NA	TRBJ2-7	once	CASRSNGYEQYF	TGTGCCAGCAGGTCGAATGGCTACGAGCAGTACTTC
TRBV7-6	NA	TRBJ2-7	NA	CASSLIYGPGGNEQYF	TGTGCCAGCAGCTTAATATATGGACCAGGCGGGAACGAGCAGTACTTC
TRBV29-1	NA	TRBJ2-7	once	CSVRLAFSYEQYF	TGCAGCGTCCGGCTAGCGTTCTCCTACGAGCAGTACTTC
TRBV20-1	TRBD1	TRBJ2-7	many	CSATRTGVFHEQYF	TGCAGTGCTACGCGGACAGGGGTTTTCCACGAGCAGTACTTC
TRBV2	TRBD2	TRBJ2-7	NA	CASRETSGGAKQYF	TGTGCCAGCAGGGAGACTAGCGGGGGGGCCAAGCAGTACTTC
TRBV20-1	TRBD1	TRBJ2-5	NA	CSATGQAQETQYF	TGCAGTGCTACCGGACAGGCCCAAGAGACCCAGTACTTC
TRBV2	NA	TRBJ2-3	few	CASSEFGQSTDTQYF	TGTGCCAGCAGTGAGTTCGGACAGAGCACAGATACGCAGTATTTT
TRBV7-9	TRBD2	TRBJ2-5	few	CASSVKGGETQYF	TGTGCCAGCAGCGTAAAGGGAGGGGAGACCCAGTACTTC
TRBV9	TRBD1	TRBJ1-1	NA	CASSVSGTGNTEAFF	TGTGCCAGCAGCGTCTCCGGGACAGGGAACACTGAAGCTTTCTTT